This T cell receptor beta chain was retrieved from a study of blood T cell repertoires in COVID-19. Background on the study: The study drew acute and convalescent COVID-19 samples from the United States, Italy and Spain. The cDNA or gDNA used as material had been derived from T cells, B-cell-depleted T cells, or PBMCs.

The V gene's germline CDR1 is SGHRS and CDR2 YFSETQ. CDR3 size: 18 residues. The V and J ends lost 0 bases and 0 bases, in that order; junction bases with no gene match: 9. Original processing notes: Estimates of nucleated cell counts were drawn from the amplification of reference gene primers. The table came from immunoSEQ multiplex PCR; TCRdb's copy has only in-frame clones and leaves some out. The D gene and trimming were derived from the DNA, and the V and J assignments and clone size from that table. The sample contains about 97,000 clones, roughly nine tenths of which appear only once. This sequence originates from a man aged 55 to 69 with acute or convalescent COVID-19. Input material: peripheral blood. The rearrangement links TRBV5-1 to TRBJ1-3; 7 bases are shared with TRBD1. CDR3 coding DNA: TGCGCCAGCAGCTTGGACGTGAACAGGGGATCCTCTGGAAACACCATATATTTT. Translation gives CASSLDVNRGSSGNTIYF.